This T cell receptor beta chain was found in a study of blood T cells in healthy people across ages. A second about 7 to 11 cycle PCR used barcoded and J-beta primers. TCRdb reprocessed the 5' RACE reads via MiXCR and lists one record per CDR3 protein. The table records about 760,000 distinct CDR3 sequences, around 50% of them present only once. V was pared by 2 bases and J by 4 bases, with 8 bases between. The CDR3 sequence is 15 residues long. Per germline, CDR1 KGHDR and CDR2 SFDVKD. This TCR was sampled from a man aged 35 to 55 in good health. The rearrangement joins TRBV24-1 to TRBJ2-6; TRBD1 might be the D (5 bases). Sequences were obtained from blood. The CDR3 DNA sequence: TGTGCCACCAGTGATTATTGGACAGGGGCCAACGTCCTGACTTTC. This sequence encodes CATSDYWTGANVLTF.